This T cell receptor (beta chain) was obtained from a study of shared clonotypes between healthy human individuals. Using immunoSEQ multiplex PCR, the repertoire was profiled, and TCRdb retains in-frame clones only, with some absent. The data contain nearly 600,000 clones, around 95% of them seen just once; the ten biggest clones take up approximately 0.1%. Naive CD8 cells, CD45RO-negative and positively selected for CCR7, excluded terminally differentiated effector memory CD45RA+ cells. The TCR comes from a woman in her thirties in good health. The sample comprised naive CD8+ T cells sorted from blood.

CDR3 coding DNA: TGTGCCTGGAGTGTGAGCTCTCGATCGGGGGAGCAGTACTTC. Translating it yields CAWSVSSRSGEQYF. V and J are TRBV30 and TRBJ2-5, with D tentatively TRBD2 (6 bases). Trimming removed 0 bases at V and 11 bases at J, with 19 bases between. Germline values: CDR1 GTSNPN, CDR2 SVGIG (reference sequence). The CDR3 contains 14 residues.